The 3 T cell receptor beta chains below all came from one sample that was sequenced in a study of identical twins. TCRdb itself ran the 5' RACE reads through MiXCR, one entry per CDR3 protein. Among about 470,000 distinct CDR3 sequences listed, 20% to 25% were seen once. This same sample was also part of a study on T cells expressing NK-cell markers.

Sequenced: CD4+ T cells sorted from blood. The source is a woman aged 18-29 years in good health.

This clonotype was seen repeatedly, ten times or more. The V and J genes are TRBV5-1 and TRBJ2-1, with D unresolved. Germline V gene sequence: CDR1 SGHRS, CDR2 YFSETQ. V lost 7 bases and J 8 bases, leaving 10 bases between the germline ends. The CDR3 is made up of 11 amino acids. This chain's CDR3 is CASSVRDEQFF. In nucleotides, the CDR3 is TGCGCCAGCTCCGTGCGCGATGAGCAGTTCTTC.

This clonotype occurred a few times. J is TRBJ1-6 and V is TRBV7-2, with 7 bases identical to TRBD1. The germline CDR1 and CDR2 sequences are SGHTA and FQGNSA. V lost 3 bases and J lost 9; bases outside the gene matches: 8. The CDR3 length is 15 residues. The CDR3 loop reads CASSFEGAMISPLHF. Here the CDR3 DNA reads TGTGCCAGCAGCTTTGAGGGGGCAATGATTTCACCCCTCCACTTT.

The chain is built from TRBV30 and TRBJ1-1; D gene ambiguous. With 2 bases removed from V and 4 bases from J, the gap between germline ends came to 8 bases. The CDR3 covers 12 residues. The V gene's germline CDR1 is GTSNPN and CDR2 SVGIG (reference sequence). The CDR3 region is CAWSNGGTEAFF. The CDR3 DNA follows: TGTGCCTGGAGTAACGGAGGCACTGAAGCTTTCTTT.